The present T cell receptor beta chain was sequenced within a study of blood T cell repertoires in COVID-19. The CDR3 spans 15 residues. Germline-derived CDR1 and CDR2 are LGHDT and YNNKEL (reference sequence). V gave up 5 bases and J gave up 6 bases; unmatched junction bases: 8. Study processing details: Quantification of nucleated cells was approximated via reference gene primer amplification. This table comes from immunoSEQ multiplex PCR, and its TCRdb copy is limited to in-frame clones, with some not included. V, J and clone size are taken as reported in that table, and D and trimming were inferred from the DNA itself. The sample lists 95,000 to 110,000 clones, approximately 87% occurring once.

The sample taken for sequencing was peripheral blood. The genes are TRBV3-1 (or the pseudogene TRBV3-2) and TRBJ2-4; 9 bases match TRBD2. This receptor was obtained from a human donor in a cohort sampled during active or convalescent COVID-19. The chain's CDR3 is CASSETSGGGNIQYF. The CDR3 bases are TGTGCCAGCAGCGAGACTAGCGGAGGAGGAAACATTCAGTACTTC.